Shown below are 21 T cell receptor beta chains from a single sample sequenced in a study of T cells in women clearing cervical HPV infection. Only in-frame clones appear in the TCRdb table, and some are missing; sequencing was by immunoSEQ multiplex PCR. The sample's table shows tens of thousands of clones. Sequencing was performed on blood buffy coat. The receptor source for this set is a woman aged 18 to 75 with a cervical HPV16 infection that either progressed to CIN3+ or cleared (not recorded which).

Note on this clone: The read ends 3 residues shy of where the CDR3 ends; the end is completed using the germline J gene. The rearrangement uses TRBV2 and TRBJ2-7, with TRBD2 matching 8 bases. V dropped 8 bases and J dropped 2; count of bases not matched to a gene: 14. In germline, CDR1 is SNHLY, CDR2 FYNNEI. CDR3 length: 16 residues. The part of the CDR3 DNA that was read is TGTGCCAGCGACGGCAGGGTAGCGGGGAAGCCCTACGAG. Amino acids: CASDGRVAGKPYE. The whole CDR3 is CASDGRVAGKPYEQYF.

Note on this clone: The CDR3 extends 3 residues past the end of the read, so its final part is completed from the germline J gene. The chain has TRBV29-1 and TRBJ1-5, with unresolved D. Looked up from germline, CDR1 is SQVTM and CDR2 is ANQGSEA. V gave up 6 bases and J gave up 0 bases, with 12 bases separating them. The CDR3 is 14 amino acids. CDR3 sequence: CSVIRGVSNQPQHF. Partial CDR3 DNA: TGCAGCGTCATTCGCGGGGTTAGCAATCAGCCC.

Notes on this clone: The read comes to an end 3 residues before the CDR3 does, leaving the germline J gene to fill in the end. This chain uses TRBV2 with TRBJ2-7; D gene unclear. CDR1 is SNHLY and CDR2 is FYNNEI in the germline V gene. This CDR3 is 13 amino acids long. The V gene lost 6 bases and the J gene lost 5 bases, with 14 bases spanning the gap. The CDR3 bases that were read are TGTGCCAGCAGATCCGTTGGCGGCCACGAG. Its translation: CASRSVGGHE. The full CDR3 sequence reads CASRSVGGHEQYF. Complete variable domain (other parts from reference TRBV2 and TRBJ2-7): EPEVTQTPSHQVTQMGQEVILRCVPISNHLYFYWYRQILGQKVEFLVSFYNNEISEKSEIFDDQFSVERPDGSNFTLKIRSTKLEDSAMYFCASRSVGGHEQYFGPGTRLTVT.

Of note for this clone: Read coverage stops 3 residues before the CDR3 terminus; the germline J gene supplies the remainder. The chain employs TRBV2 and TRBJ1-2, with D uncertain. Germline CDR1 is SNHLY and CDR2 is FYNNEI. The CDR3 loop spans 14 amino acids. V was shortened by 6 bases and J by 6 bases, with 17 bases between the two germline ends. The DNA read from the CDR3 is TGTGCCAGCAGCGTTTTTGCGGGTTCCAATGGC. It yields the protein CASSVFAGSNG. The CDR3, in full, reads CASSVFAGSNGYTF.

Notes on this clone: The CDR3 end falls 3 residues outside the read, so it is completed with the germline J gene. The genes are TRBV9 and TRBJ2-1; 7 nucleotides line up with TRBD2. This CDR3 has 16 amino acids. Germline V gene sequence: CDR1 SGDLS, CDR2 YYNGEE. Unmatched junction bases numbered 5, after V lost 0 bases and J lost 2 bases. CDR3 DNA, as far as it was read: TGTGCCAGCAGCGTAGTTGGAGCGGGGACCTACAATGAG. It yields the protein CASSVVGAGTYNE. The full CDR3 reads CASSVVGAGTYNEQFF.

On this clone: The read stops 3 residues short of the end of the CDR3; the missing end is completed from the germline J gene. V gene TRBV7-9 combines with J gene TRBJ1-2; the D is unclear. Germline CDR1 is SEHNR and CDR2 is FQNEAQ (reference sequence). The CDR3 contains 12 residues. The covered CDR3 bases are TGTGCCAGCAGCGTTTACAGAGACGAC. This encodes CASSVYRDD. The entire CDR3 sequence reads CASSVYRDDYTF.

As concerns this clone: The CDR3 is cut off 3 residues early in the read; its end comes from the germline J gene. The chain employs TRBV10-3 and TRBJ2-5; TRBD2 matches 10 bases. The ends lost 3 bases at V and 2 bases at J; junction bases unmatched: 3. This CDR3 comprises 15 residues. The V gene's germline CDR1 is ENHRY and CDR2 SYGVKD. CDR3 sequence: CAISDPGLAQETQYF. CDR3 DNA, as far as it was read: TGTGCCATCAGTGACCCGGGACTAGCGCAAGAGACC.

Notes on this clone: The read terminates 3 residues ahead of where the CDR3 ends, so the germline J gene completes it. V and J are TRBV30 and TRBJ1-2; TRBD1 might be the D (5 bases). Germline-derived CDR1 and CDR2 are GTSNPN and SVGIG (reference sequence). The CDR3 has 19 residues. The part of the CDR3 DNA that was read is TGTGCCTGGAGTCCCTTAGGCCTTCGGGCGGGGGAAAGCACAGATACC. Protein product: CAWSPLGLRAGESTDT. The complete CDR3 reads CAWSPLGLRAGESTDTYTF.

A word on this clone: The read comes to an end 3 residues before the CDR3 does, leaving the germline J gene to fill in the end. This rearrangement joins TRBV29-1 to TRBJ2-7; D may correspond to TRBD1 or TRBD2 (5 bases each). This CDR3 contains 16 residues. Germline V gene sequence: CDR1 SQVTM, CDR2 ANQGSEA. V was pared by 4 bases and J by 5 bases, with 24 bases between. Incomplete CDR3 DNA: TGCAGCGTTGGATTGGAGGAGACAGCTGCTCTCCACGAG. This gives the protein CSVGLEETAALHE. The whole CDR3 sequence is CSVGLEETAALHEQYF.

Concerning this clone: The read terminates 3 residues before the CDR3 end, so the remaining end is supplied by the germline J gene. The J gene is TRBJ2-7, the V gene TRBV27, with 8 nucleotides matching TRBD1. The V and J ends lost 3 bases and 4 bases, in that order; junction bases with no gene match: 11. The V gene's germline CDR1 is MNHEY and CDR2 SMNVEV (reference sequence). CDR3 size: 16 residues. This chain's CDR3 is CASSLYPRTGIYEQYF. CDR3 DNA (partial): TGTGCCAGCAGTTTGTACCCCCGGACAGGGATATACGAG.

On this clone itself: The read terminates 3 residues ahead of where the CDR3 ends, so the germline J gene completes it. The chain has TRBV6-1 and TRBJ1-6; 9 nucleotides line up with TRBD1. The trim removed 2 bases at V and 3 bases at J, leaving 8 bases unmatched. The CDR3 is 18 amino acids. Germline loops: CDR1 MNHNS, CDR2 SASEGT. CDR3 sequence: CASSEWGQGNHYNSPLHF. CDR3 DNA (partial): TGTGCCAGCAGTGAATGGGGACAGGGTAACCACTATAATTCACCC.

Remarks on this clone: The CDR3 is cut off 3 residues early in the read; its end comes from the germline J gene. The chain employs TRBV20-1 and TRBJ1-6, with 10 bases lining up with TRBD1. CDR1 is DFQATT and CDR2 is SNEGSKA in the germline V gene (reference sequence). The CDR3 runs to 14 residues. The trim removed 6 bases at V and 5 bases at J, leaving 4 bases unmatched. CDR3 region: CSAPTGGDNSPLHF. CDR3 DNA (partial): TGCAGTGCCCCGACAGGGGGCGATAATTCACCC.

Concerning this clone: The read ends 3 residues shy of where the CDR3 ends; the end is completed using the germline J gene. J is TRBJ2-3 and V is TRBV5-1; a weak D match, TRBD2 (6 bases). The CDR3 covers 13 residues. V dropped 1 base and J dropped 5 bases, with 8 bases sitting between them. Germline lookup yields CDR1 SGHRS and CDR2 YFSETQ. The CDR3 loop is CASSLMGGDTQYF. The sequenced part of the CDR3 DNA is TGCGCCAGCAGCTTGATGGGGGGAGATACG.

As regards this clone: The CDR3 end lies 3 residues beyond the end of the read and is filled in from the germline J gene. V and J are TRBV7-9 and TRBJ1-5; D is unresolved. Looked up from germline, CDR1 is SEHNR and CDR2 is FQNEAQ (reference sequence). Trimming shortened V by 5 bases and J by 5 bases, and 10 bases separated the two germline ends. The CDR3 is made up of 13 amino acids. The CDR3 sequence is CASSPDGDQPQHF. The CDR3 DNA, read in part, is TGTGCCAGCAGCCCGGACGGGGATCAGCCC.

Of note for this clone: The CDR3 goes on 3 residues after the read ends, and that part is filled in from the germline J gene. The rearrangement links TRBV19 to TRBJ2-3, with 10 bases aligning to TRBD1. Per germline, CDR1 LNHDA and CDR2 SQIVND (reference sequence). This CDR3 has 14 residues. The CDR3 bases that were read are TGTGCCAGTACCTCGGGACAGGGGTACGAGACG. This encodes CASTSGQGYET. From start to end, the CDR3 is CASTSGQGYETQYF.

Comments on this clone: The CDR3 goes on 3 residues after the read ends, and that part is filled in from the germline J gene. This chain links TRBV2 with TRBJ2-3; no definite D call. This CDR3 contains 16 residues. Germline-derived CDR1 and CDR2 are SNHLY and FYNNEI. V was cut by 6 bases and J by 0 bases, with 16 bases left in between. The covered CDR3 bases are TGTGCCAGCAGCCTCCCGGCTAGTGGGAGCACAGATACG. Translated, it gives CASSLPASGSTDT. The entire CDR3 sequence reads CASSLPASGSTDTQYF.

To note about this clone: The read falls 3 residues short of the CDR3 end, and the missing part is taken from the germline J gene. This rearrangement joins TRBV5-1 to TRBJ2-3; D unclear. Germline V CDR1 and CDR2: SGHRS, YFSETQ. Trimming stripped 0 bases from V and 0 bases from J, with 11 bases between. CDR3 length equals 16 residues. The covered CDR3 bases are TGCGCCAGCAGCTTGGCCAGGAGATCTAGCACAGATACG. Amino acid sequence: CASSLARRSSTDT. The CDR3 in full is CASSLARRSSTDTQYF.

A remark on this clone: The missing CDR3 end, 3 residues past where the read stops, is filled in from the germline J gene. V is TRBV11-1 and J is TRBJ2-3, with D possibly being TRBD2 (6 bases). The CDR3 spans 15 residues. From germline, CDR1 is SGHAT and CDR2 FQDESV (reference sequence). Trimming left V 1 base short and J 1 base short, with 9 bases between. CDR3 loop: CASSLGGTGTDTQYF. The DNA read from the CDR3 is TGTGCCAGCAGCTTAGGGGGGACTGGCACAGATACG.

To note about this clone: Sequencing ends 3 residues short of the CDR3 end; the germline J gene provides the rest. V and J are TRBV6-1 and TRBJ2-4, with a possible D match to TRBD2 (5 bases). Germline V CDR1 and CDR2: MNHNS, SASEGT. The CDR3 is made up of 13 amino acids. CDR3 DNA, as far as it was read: TGTGCCAGCAGTGAAGCGCGAGGGTATGGT. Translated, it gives CASSEARGYG. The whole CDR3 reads CASSEARGYGQYF.

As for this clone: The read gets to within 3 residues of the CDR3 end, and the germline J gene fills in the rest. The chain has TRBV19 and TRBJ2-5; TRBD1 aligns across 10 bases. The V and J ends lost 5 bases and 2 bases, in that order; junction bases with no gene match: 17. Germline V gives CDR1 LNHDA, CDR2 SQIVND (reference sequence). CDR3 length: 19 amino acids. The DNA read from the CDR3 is TGTGCCAGTAGTGTGCGACAGGGGGCGCGGTCAGGTGGTCAAGAGACC. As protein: CASSVRQGARSGGQET. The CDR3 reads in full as CASSVRQGARSGGQETQYF.

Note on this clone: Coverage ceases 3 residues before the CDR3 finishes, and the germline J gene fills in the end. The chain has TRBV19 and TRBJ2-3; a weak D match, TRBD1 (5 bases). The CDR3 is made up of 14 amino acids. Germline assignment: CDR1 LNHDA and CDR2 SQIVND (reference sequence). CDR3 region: CASSTQGSYQPQYF. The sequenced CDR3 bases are TGTGCCAGTAGTACGCAGGGTTCTTATCAGCCG. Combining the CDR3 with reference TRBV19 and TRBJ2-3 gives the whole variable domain DGGITQSPKYLFRKEGQNVTLSCEQNLNHDAMYWYRQDPGQGLRLIYYSQIVNDFQKGDIAEGYSVSREKKESFPLTVTSAQKNPTAFYLCASSTQGSYQPQYFGPGTRLTVL.